The rows below give T cell receptor beta chains drawn from one sample of a study of identical twins. TCRdb ran MiXCR on the 5' RACE reads and lists one entry per CDR3 protein. The sample has 1.5 million to 2 million distinct CDR3 sequences; around 29% are singletons. Material for sequencing was cord blood. The source is a newborn girl in good health. Both conserved end residues are part of each CDR3. D genes are given only for firm matches. Size is omitted from some rows. Given values are once, few, many or a class for expanded clones.

j_call | clone_size | v_call | d_call | cdr3_aa | cdr3_nt
TRBJ2-1 | once | TRBV24-1 | . | CATSDPRDFDNEQFF | TGTGCCACCAGTGATCCCCGGGACTTCGACAATGAGCAGTTCTTC
TRBJ2-7 | few | TRBV11-2 | . | CASLPQWGYNEQYF | TGTGCCAGCCTCCCGCAGTGGGGTTACAATGAGCAGTACTTC
TRBJ2-5 | few | TRBV3-1 | TRBD2 | CASSLASGGAQETQYF | TGTGCCAGCAGCTTAGCTAGCGGGGGGGCCCAAGAGACCCAGTACTTC
TRBJ2-1 | few | TRBV4-2 | . | CASRPQPDDLYNEQFF | TGTGCCAGCAGACCTCAACCGGACGACCTCTACAATGAGCAGTTCTTC
TRBJ1-6 | few | TRBV27 | . | CASSPTGMNSPLHF | TGTGCCAGCAGTCCCACAGGAATGAATTCACCCCTCCACTTT
TRBJ2-1 | few | TRBV24-1 | TRBD2 | CATSDLQASGYNEQFF | TGTGCCACCAGTGATTTGCAAGCTAGCGGCTACAATGAGCAGTTCTTC
TRBJ1-3 | . | TRBV28 | . | CASSLSPRSGNTIYF | TGTGCCAGCAGTTTAAGTCCGCGCTCTGGAAACACCATATATTTT
TRBJ2-1 | . | TRBV5-4 | TRBD2 | CASSRLAGGSRNKQFF | TGTGCCAGCAGCCGATTAGCGGGGGGGTCACGCAATAAGCAGTTCTTC
TRBJ2-1 | few | TRBV24-1 | TRBD2 | CATSDLQIEGGQTAGEPYNEQFF | TGTGCCACCAGTGATTTGCAAATCGAAGGAGGACAGACAGCGGGAGAGCCCTACAATGAGCAGTTCTTC
TRBJ2-1 | once | TRBV28 | . | CASSLRQLLGDYNEQFF | TGTGCCAGCAGTTTGAGGCAGCTACTAGGGGACTACAATGAGCAGTTCTTC
TRBJ1-4 | few | TRBV7-9 | TRBD1 | CASSLGTGRTNEKLFF | TGTGCCAGCAGCTTAGGGACAGGGCGGACTAATGAAAAACTGTTTTTT
TRBJ2-1 | few | TRBV2 | TRBD1 | CASSDPGQANNEQFF | TGTGCCAGCAGTGATCCGGGACAGGCGAACAATGAGCAGTTCTTC
TRBJ1-6 | . | TRBV30 | TRBD1 | CACSRDRVVSNSPLHF | TGTGCCTGCTCCAGAGACAGGGTGGTTTCTAATTCACCCCTCCACTTT
TRBJ2-3 | . | TRBV2 | . | CASNAGTDTQYF | TGTGCCAGCAACGCAGGCACAGATACGCAGTATTTT
TRBJ1-2 | . | TRBV28 | . | CASSLTEPLGGYTF | TGTGCCAGCAGTTTGACAGAGCCCCTAGGAGGCTACACCTTC
TRBJ2-4 | few | TRBV5-1 | . | CASSLAGTDGKNIQYF | TGCGCCAGCAGCTTGGCGGGGACGGACGGCAAAAACATTCAGTACTTC
TRBJ2-7 | . | TRBV2 | TRBD1 | CASRKGTDSSYEQYF | TGTGCCAGCAGAAAGGGGACAGACAGCTCCTACGAGCAGTACTTC